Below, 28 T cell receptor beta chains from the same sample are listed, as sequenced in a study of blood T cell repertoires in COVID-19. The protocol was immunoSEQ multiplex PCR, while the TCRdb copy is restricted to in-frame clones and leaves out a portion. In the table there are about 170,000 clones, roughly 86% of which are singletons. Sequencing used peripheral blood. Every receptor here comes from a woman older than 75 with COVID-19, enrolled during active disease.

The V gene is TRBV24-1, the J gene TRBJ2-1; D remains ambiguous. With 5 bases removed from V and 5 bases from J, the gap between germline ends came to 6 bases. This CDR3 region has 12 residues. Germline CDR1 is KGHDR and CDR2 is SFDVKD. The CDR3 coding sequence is TGTGCCACCAGTGTATCCGACAATGAGCAGTTCTTC. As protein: CATSVSDNEQFF.

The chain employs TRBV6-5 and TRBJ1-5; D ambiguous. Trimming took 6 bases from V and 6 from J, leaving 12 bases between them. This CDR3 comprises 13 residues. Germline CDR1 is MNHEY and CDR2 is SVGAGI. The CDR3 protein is CASRGVGSQPQHF. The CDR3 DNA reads TGTGCCAGCAGAGGAGTAGGATCTCAGCCCCAGCATTTT.

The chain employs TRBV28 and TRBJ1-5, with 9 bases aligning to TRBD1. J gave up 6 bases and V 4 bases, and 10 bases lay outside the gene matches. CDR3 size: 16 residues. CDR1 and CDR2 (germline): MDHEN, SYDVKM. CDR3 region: CASSYPPGQGVQPQHF. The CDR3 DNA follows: TGTGCCAGCAGTTACCCGCCGGGACAGGGTGTTCAGCCCCAGCATTTT.

CDR3 nucleotide sequence: TGTGCCAGCAGCTTAACCTTACTAGATGCAGATACGCAGTATTTT. It codes for CASSLTLLDADTQYF. This rearrangement joins TRBV7-3 to TRBJ2-3, with D possibly TRBD2 on 5 matching bases. V was clipped by 0 bases and J by 4 bases, with 11 bases between them. There are 15 residues in the CDR3. Germline lookup yields CDR1 SGHTA and CDR2 FQGTGA.

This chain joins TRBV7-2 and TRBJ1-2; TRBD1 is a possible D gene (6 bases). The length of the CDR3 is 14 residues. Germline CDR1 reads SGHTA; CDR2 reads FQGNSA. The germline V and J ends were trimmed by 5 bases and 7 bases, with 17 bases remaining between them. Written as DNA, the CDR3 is TGTGCCAGCAGCCACCCTGGCAGGGGATTTGGCTACACCTTC. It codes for CASSHPGRGFGYTF.

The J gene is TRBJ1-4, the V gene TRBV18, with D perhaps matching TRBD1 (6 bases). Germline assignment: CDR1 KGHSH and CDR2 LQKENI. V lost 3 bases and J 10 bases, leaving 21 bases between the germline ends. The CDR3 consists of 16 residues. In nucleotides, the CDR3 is TGTGCCAGCTCACCCCGTACAGGGAAAGGTCTTGGAAAACTGTTTTTT. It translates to CASSPRTGKGLGKLFF.

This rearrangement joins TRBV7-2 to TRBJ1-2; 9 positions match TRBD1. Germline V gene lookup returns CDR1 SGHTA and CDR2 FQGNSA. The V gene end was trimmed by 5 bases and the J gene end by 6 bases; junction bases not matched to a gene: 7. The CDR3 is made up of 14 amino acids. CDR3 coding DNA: TGTGCCAGCAGCCTGCCAACAGGGGGCAATGGCTACACCTTC. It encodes CASSLPTGGNGYTF.

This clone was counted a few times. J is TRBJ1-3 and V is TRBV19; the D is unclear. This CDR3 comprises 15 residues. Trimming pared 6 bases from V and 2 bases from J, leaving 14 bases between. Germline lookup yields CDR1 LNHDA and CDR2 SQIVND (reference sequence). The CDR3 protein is CASSSFRVTGNTIYF. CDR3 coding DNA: TGTGCCAGTAGCAGCTTCCGGGTAACTGGAAACACCATATATTTT.

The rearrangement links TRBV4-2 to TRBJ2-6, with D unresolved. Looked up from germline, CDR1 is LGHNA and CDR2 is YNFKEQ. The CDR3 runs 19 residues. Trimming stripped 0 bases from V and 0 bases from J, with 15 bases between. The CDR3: CASSQDLATLGSGANVLTF. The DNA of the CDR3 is TGTGCCAGCAGCCAAGATTTGGCGACCCTAGGCTCTGGGGCCAACGTCCTGACTTTC.

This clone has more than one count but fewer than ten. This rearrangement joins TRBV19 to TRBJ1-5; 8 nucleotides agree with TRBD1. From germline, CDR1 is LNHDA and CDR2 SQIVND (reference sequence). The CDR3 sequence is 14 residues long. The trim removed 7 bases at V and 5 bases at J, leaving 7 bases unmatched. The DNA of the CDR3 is TGTGCCAGTACCCAACAGGGGGTGGATCAGCCCCAGCATTTT. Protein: CASTQQGVDQPQHF.

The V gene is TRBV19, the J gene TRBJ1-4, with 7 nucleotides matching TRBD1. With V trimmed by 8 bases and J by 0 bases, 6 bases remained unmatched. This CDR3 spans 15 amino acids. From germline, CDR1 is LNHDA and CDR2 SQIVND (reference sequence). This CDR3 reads CASSRDRATNEKLFF. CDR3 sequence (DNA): TGTGCCAGTTCCCGGGACAGAGCAACTAATGAAAAACTGTTTTTT.

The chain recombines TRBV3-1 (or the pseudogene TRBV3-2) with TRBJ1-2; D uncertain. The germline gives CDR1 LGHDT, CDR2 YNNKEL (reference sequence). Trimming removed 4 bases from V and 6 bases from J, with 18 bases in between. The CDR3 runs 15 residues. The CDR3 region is CASSLLGGRDHGYTF. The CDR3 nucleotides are TGTGCCAGCAGCCTTTTAGGAGGAAGGGATCATGGCTACACCTTC.

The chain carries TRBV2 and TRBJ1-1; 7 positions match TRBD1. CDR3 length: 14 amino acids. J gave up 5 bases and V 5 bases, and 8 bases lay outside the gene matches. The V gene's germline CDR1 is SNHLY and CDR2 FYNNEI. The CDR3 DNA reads TGTGCCAGCAGTCCTTACGACAGGGCTACTGAAGCTTTCTTT. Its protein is CASSPYDRATEAFF.

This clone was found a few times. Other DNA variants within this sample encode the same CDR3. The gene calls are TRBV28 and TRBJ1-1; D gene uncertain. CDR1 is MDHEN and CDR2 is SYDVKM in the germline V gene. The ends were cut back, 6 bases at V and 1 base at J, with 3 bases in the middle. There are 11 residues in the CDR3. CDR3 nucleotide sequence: TGTGCCAGCAGCCAGAACACTGAAGCTTTCTTT. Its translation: CASSQNTEAFF.

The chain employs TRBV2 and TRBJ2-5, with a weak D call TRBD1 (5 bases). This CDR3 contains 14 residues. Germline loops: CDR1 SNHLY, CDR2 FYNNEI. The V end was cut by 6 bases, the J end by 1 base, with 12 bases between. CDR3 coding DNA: TGTGCCAGCAGCCCCCAGACAGCCCAAGAGACCCAGTACTTC. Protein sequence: CASSPQTAQETQYF.

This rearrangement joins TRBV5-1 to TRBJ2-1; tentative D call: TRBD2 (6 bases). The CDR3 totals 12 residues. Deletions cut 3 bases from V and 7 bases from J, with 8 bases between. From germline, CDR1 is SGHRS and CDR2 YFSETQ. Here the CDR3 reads CASSWGENEQFF. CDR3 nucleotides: TGCGCCAGCAGCTGGGGGGAGAATGAGCAGTTCTTC. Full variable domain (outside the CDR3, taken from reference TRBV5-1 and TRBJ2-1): KAGVTQTPRYLIKTRGQQVTLSCSPISGHRSVSWYQQTPGQGLQFLFEYFSETQRNKGNFPGRFSGRQFSNSRSEMNVSTLELGDSALYLCASSWGENEQFFGPGTRLTVL.

CDR3 nucleotide sequence: TGTGCCAGCAGCGTCGCGACAGGCAGCGAAAAACTGTTTTTT. Its translation: CASSVATGSEKLFF. This chain connects TRBV7-9 to TRBJ1-4, with D possibly being TRBD1 (6 bases). The CDR3 totals 14 residues. The V gene's germline CDR1 is SEHNR and CDR2 FQNEAQ (reference sequence). V lost 5 bases to trimming and J lost 8 bases, with 15 bases between them.

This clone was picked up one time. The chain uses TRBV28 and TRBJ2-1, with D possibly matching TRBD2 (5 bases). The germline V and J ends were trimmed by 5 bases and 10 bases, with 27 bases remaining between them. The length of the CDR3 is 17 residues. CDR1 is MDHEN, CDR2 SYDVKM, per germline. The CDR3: CASSPLRGLGLSREQFF. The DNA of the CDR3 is TGTGCCAGCAGTCCCCTTAGAGGGTTAGGTCTTTCGCGAGAGCAGTTCTTC.

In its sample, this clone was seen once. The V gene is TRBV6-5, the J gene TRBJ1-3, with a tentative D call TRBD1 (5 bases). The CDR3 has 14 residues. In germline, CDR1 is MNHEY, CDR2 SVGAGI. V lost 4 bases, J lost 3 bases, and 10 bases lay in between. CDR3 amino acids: CASSSQEGGNTIYF. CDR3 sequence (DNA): TGTGCCAGCAGTTCACAGGAAGGTGGAAACACCATATATTTT.

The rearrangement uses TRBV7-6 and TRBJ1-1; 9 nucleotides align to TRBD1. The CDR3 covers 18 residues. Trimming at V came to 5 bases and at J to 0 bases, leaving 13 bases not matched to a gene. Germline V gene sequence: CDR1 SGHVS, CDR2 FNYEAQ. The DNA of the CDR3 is TGTGCCAGCAGCCCCTCCGTGACAGGGGGGTATATGAACACTGAAGCTTTCTTT. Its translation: CASSPSVTGGYMNTEAFF. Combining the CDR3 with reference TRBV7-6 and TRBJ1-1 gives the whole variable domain GAGVSQSPRYKVTKRGQDVALRCDPISGHVSLYWYRQALGQGPEFLTYFNYEAQQDKSGLPNDRFSAERPEGSISTLTIQRTEQRDSAMYRCASSPSVTGGYMNTEAFFGQGTRLTVV.

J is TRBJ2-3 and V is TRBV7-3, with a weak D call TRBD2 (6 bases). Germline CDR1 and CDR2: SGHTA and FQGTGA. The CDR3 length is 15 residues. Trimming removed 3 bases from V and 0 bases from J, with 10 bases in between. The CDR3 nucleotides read TGTGCCAGCAGCTTCGATGGGACTAGCACAGATACGCAGTATTTT. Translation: CASSFDGTSTDTQYF.

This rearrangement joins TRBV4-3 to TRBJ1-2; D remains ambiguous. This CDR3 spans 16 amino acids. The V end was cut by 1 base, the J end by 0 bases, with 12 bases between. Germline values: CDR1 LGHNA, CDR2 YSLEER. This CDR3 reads CASSQGNPQANYGYTF. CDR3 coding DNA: TGCGCCAGCAGCCAAGGTAACCCTCAGGCTAACTATGGCTACACCTTC.

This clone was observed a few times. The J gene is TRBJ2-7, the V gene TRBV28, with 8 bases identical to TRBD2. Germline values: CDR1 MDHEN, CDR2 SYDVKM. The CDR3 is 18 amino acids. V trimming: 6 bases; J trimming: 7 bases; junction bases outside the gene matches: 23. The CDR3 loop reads CASSFLILQVAGTGEQYF. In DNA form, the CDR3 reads TGTGCCAGCAGCTTCCTCATCCTCCAGGTAGCGGGAACGGGGGAGCAGTACTTC.

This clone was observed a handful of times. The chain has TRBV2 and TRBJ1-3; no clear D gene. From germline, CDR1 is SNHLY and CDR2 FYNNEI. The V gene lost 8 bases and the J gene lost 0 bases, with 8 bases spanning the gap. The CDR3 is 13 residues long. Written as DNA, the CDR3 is TGTGCCAGCGCAGGAACCTCTGGAAACACCATATATTTT. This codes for CASAGTSGNTIYF.

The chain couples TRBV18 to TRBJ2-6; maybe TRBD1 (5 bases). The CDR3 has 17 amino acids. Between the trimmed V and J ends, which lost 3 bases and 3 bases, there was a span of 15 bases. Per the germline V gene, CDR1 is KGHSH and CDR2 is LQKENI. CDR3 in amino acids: CASSPSAGMLGANVLTF. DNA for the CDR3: TGTGCCAGCTCACCGTCGGCAGGGATGCTTGGGGCCAACGTCCTGACTTTC.

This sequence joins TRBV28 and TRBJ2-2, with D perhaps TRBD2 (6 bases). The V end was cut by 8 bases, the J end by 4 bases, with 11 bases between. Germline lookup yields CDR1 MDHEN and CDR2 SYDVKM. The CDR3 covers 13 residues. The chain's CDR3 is CASYLGGTGELFF. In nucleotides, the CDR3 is TGTGCCAGCTACCTGGGGGGCACCGGGGAGCTGTTTTTT.

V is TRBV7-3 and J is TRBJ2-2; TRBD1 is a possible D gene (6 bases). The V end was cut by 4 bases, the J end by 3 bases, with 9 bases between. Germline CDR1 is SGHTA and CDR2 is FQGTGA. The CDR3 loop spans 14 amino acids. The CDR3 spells CASSSQGHTGELFF. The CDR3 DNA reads TGTGCCAGCAGCTCACAGGGCCACACCGGGGAGCTGTTTTTT.

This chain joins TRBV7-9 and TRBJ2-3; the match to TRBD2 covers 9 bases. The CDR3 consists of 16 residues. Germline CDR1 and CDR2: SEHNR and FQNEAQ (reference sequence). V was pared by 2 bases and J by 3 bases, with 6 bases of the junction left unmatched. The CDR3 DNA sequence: TGTGCCAGCAGCTTAAATGGCGGGAGGGTGACAGATACGCAGTATTTT. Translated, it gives CASSLNGGRVTDTQYF.